A single T cell receptor (beta chain) is shown here with its context. This receptor's antigen is unknown. No qualities accompany the bases; no much larger clone lies one base away. The immunoSEQ Assay, a bias-controlled multiplex PCR, was used to amplify TCRbeta CDR3 regions from genomic DNA. For the original study's pipeline: Nucleated cell counts per sample were estimated from amplification of reference gene primers within the assay. Sequence reads were collapsed and filtered to measure the absolute abundance of every unique TCRbeta CDR3 rearrangement. For each sample, productive Simpson clonality was calculated as the square root of Simpson's diversity index over productive rearrangements. The clones in this table, taken by TCRdb from immuneACCESS, are in-frame only. Not every clone is retained; where verified, under half of the shortfall comes from an unresolved V gene, and the cause of the rest is unknown. The V and J calls and clone size come from that table; D and trimming were worked out from the DNA. The sample table lists roughly 170,000 clones, 65% to 85% of them with a count of one. Of the sample, roughly 4% falls within the top ten clones.

Participants in the prospective study were enrolled through a virtual design, were aged roughly 18 to 100 years, and lived in about 25 United States geographic areas. To assign participants to cohorts, the prospective study relied on clinical history that participants themselves reported in a screening survey and a study questionnaire. Mobile phlebotomists in the prospective study collected whole blood, serum and a nasopharyngeal or oropharyngeal swab from every participant. Additional blood draws and questionnaires over an approximately two-month period could optionally be provided by prospective study participants. Before DNA extraction, prospective study blood samples were shipped either frozen or at room temperature. This sample was included in a study of blood T cell repertoires in COVID-19 (dated by TCRdb to 2019 to 2021). For context, the study as a whole: Samples from collaborators originated in the United States, Italy and Spain and spanned both the acute and convalescent phases of COVID-19. Sample metadata almost always included a de-identified subject ID, COVID-19 status, age in years and sex. Samples were obtained from the ongoing ImmuneRACE study (first 160 participants) and from about 1,300 subjects provided by 6 global collaborators. A freely available public database, intended as a resource for researchers studying the immune response to SARS-CoV-2, is where the repertoires were released. The material from the prospective study consisted of cDNA or gDNA derived from T cells, B-cell-depleted T cells, or PBMCs. Where available, HLA class I and class II types were obtained from metadata supplied by the sample provider rather than from assay-based typing. Subjects who had been exposed to COVID-19, were actively infected with it, or had recovered from it provided the deeply sampled blood TCRbeta repertoires that made up the dataset.

General findings and caveats noted by the study authors: The quantity of clinical and demographic metadata differed by source and by participant and was supplied without curation.

Sequenced input: PBMCs or T cells enriched from blood (not recorded which). This receptor was obtained from a woman aged 45-59 years in a cohort exposed to, infected with or recovered from COVID-19 (not recorded which).

The base sequence is TGTGCCAGTAGTACCTTCGGGGGGGCAGGTGACTATGGCTACACCTTC. It encodes CASSTFGGAGDYGYTF. Recombination linked TRBV19 to TRBJ1-2, and perhaps TRBD1 as D gene, on 6 matching bases. CDR3 length: 16 amino acids, cysteine to phenylalanine. Only the CDR3 region is kept as DNA, spanning 48 bases read in frame from base 1. Trimming removed 4 bases from V and 3 bases from J, leaving 18 bases between the germline ends. CDR1 and CDR2, looked up from the germline V gene (reference sequence), are LNHDA and SQIVND.